Listed below are T cell receptor beta chains from one sample, sequenced in a study of T cell repertoires in cytomegalovirus infection. One entry per CDR3 protein, called by TCRdb with MiXCR from the reads. The sample has 250,000 to 300,000 distinct CDR3 sequences; about 18% are singletons. The sample was CD8+ T cells from PBMCs. The receptor source for this set is a human donor in good health (CMV status not recorded). Some clones in this sample may be carry-over from other donors' samples. Both conserved end residues are part of each CDR3. The D gene is left open where the match is weak. Rows may omit the clone size; those that give it use once, few, many or a size class.

few TRBJ1-1 TRBV2 - TGTGCCAGCAGTTACCGGGACGTTGGAAAGAACACTGAAGCTTTCTTT CASSYRDVGKNTEAFF
many TRBJ1-1 TRBV4-3 - TGCGCCAGCAGCCAGGAGAAACAGGACGTCGGTCTGTCAGCTTTCTTT CASSQEKQDVGLSAFF
many TRBJ1-1 TRBV4-1 - TGCGCCAGCAGCCAAGTCCCGGGAGTAAACACTGAAGCTTTCTTT CASSQVPGVNTEAFF
- TRBJ2-3 TRBV7-9 - TGTGCCAGCAGCCCGGGTGCTGGGTCTCCCACGCAGTATTTT CASSPGAGSPTQYF
many TRBJ2-7 TRBV7-6 TRBD1 TGTGCCAGCAGCGGTGCCAGGGGGCGATACGAGCAGTACTTC CASSGARGRYEQYF
few TRBJ1-1 TRBV9 TRBD1 TGTGCCAGCAGCGTAGGACAGGGCACTGAAGCTTTCTTT CASSVGQGTEAFF
many TRBJ2-7 TRBV11-2 TRBD1 TGTGCCAGCAGCTCCGGACAGGGGGTCCTCTCCTACGAGCAGTACTTC CASSSGQGVLSYEQYF
few TRBJ1-2 TRBV2 TRBD1 TGTGCCAGCGGAGTACAGGGACAGATAGGGTATGGCTACACCTTC CASGVQGQIGYGYTF
- TRBJ1-5 TRBV2 TRBD1 TGTGCCAGCAGTCCTGGACAGGGGAGAGGACAGCCCCAGCATTTT CASSPGQGRGQPQHF
- TRBJ1-5 TRBV28 TRBD1 TGTGCCAGCAGTCCCTGGGCGACAGGGGGATTTAGCAATCAGCCCCAGCATTTT CASSPWATGGFSNQPQHF
- TRBJ2-3 TRBV6-1 TRBD1 TGTGCCAGCAGTGGAAATTGGGGACAGGGGGCTACAGATACGCAGTATTTT CASSGNWGQGATDTQYF
many TRBJ2-7 TRBV4-1 TRBD1 TGCGCCAGCAGCCAAGCGGGGACAGCCTCCTACGAGCAGTACTTC CASSQAGTASYEQYF
many TRBJ1-6 TRBV11-2 - TGTGCCAGCAGCTTAACGGGATTTCCGTTCAATTCACCCCTCCACTTT CASSLTGFPFNSPLHF
many TRBJ2-5 TRBV12-3/TRBV12-4 TRBD1 TGTGCCAGCAGCACAGGGGGCCAAGAGACCCAGTACTTC CASSTGGQETQYF
- TRBJ1-5 TRBV28 - TGTGCCAGCAGTCCACAGGGAGAGGGACAGCCCCAGCATTTT CASSPQGEGQPQHF
few TRBJ2-7 TRBV7-3 TRBD1 TGTGCCAGCAGCTTTTGGGACAGGGACGACGAGCAGTACTTC CASSFWDRDDEQYF
- TRBJ2-7 TRBV20-1 TRBD2 TGCAGTGCTAGAGATCAGACTAGCGGGGGTGATAGCTCCTACGAGCAGTACTTC CSARDQTSGGDSSYEQYF
many TRBJ1-2 TRBV11-2 TRBD1 TGTGCCAGCAGCTTGACAGGGGGGTTTGACTATGGCTACACCTTC CASSLTGGFDYGYTF
- TRBJ2-2 TRBV20-1 - TGCAGTGCCATGGGGGATTGGGCCGGGGAGCTGTTTTTT CSAMGDWAGELFF
- TRBJ2-2 TRBV7-6 TRBD1 TGTGCCAGCAGCTCCGGGACAGAAACTGCCGGGGAGCTGTTTTTT CASSSGTETAGELFF
many TRBJ2-7 TRBV28 TRBD2 TGTGCCAGCAGTCCCACTAGCGGCACCTACGAGCAGTACTTC CASSPTSGTYEQYF
- TRBJ1-5 TRBV15 - TGTGCCACCAGCAGAGGAACTCAGGGGAATCAGCCCCAGCATTTT CATSRGTQGNQPQHF
many TRBJ2-1 TRBV6-1 TRBD2 TGTGCCAGCAGTACCGCGACATGGGCTAGCGGGTCCTACAATGAGCAGTTCTTC CASSTATWASGSYNEQFF
few TRBJ2-7 TRBV4-3 - TGCGCCAGCAGCCAAGAAGCGGACAACTCCTACGAGCAGTACTTC CASSQEADNSYEQYF
- TRBJ2-5 TRBV5-4 - TGTGACAGCAGCCCAAGGCGGCAGGGAGGAAAAGAGACCCAGTACTTC CDSSPRRQGGKETQYF
- TRBJ2-7 TRBV7-9 - TGTGCCAGCAGCTTAACGGGAACCGACCTCTCCTACGAGCAGTACTTC CASSLTGTDLSYEQYF
many TRBJ1-1 TRBV7-8 - TGTGCCAGCAGCTCCCCATGGCACGGGCGGGCTTTCTTT CASSSPWHGRAFF
- TRBJ1-2 TRBV19 - TGTGCCAGTAGTATAGATGGGGACATTTTGGACTACACCTTC CASSIDGDILDYTF
few TRBJ1-2 TRBV6-5 - TGTGCCAGCAGTTACGGGGGCGGGGAGCACGGCTACACCTTC CASSYGGGEHGYTF
- TRBJ1-1 TRBV7-6 - TGTGCCAGCAGCACTTGTCGACCGATGAACACTGAAGCTTTCTTT CASSTCRPMNTEAFF
many TRBJ2-5 TRBV7-2 TRBD2 TGTGCCAGCAGCTTCCGCGGGGGGGCCGGTGAGACCCAGTACTTC CASSFRGGAGETQYF
- TRBJ2-5 TRBV20-1 - TGCAGTGCTAGAGTGGTAAACTACAGTGAGACCCAGTACTTC CSARVVNYSETQYF
few TRBJ2-6 TRBV5-5 TRBD1 TGTGCCAGCACCATCCTACCTATAACAGGGGCTGGGGCCAACGTCCTGACTTTC CASTILPITGAGANVLTF
few TRBJ1-2 TRBV10-3 - TGTGCCATCAGTGATGTTACGGCGAACTATGGCTACACCTTC CAISDVTANYGYTF
- TRBJ2-1 TRBV6-2/TRBV6-3 - TGTGCCAGCAATTCACAGGGTATTCTGTTCTTC CASNSQGILFF
- TRBJ1-6 TRBV11-2 - TGTGCCAGCAGCTTAGATATTTGGGCAGGACCCAGCGTGGATTCACCCCTCCACTTT CASSLDIWAGPSVDSPLHF
many TRBJ2-2 TRBV7-2 - TGTGCCAGCAGCTTAGCGCTGGGTAGGAGCACCGGGGAGCTGTTTTTT CASSLALGRSTGELFF
many TRBJ1-1 TRBV7-8 - TGTGCCAGCAGCTTAGCGGCCCTGGAGGGGCCGGGCACTGAAGCTTTCTTT CASSLAALEGPGTEAFF
many TRBJ1-5 TRBV27 TRBD1 TGTGCCAGCAGTTTAGTGGGGACAGGGGATCAGCCCCAGCATTTT CASSLVGTGDQPQHF
few TRBJ2-7 TRBV27 TRBD1 TGTGCCAGCAGTTTCACAGGGGAGCACGAGCAGTACTTC CASSFTGEHEQYF
many TRBJ2-7 TRBV2 - TGTGCCAACCAGGGCATGAGCTCCTACGAGCAGTACTTC CANQGMSSYEQYF
many TRBJ2-7 TRBV6-2/TRBV6-3 - TGTGCCAGCAGTTACTCGTCGTCGGTGGAGCAGTACTTC CASSYSSSVEQYF
- TRBJ2-7 TRBV28 - TGTGCCAGCAGTTTAACAGCCCCCTCCTACGAGCAGTACTTC CASSLTAPSYEQYF
- TRBJ1-2 TRBV12-3/TRBV12-4 TRBD1 TGTGCCAGCAGAATGGGGACAGATCCTTCCTATGGCTACACCTTC CASRMGTDPSYGYTF
many TRBJ2-7 TRBV7-8 - TGTGCCAGCAGCTACTCAGGGTGGTACGAGCAGTACTTC CASSYSGWYEQYF
- TRBJ1-2 TRBV5-1 - TGCGCCAGCAGCTTGGGTGGAGACAACTATGGCTACACCTTC CASSLGGDNYGYTF
many TRBJ1-1 TRBV6-2/TRBV6-3 TRBD1 TGTGCCAGCAGCTGGACAGGGGGAAGCACTGAAGCTTTCTTT CASSWTGGSTEAFF
- TRBJ1-4 TRBV14 - TGTGCCAGCAGCCAACGCGGGCCCCGCTCAAGCAGTGAAAAACTGTTTTTT CASSQRGPRSSSEKLFF
many TRBJ1-5 TRBV5-5 - TGTGCCAGCAGCGCAGCTTGGATTGGGGCCAATCAGCCCCAGCATTTT CASSAAWIGANQPQHF
- TRBJ2-1 TRBV20-1 - TGCAGTGCTAGTGGGGCGGAGGGTTCTGGTTTAGGTGAGCAGTTCTTC CSASGAEGSGLGEQFF
few TRBJ2-1 TRBV7-9 - TGTGCCAGCAGCTTAAGACCCGGACGGGCGCTTAGGATCGGTGAGCAGTTCTTC CASSLRPGRALRIGEQFF
many TRBJ1-3 TRBV7-8 - TGTGCCAGCAGAAACCAAGCGGCTGGAAACACCATATATTTT CASRNQAAGNTIYF
- TRBJ2-7 TRBV7-9 TRBD1 TGTGCCAGCAGTTTACAGGACAGGGGGTCCTACGAGCAGTACTTC CASSLQDRGSYEQYF
many TRBJ1-2 TRBV12-3/TRBV12-4 - TGTGCCAGCAGCCTTACATTGCTTTATGGCTACACCTTC CASSLTLLYGYTF
many TRBJ1-2 TRBV7-2 - TGTGCCAGCAGCTTAGGTAGTTGGAACTATGGCTACACCTTC CASSLGSWNYGYTF
- TRBJ2-3 TRBV7-6 TRBD2 TGTGCCAGCAGCTTAATCGGGACTAGCGGGTCCACAGATACGCAGTATTTT CASSLIGTSGSTDTQYF
- TRBJ2-1 TRBV5-6 - TGTGCCAGCAGCGATTTCTCCTCGGGACAGACTAGCGATGAGCAGTTCTTC CASSDFSSGQTSDEQFF